This T cell receptor beta chain is from a study of T cells in Graves' hyperthyroidism and ophthalmopathy. Details on this clonotype: Its cognate antigen is unknown.

10 ml of fresh peripheral blood supplied the PBMCs. TCR beta CDR3 regions were amplified from RNA. RT-PCR in the first round (using the HTBI primer set) targeted the TCR CDR3. A single record per CDR3 protein comes from TCRdb applying MiXCR to the multiplex PCR reads. The sample has around 490,000 distinct CDR3 sequences, 15% to 20% seen once. CDR3 length equals 14 residues. V dropped 4 bases and J dropped 2 bases, with 11 bases sitting between them. Germline assignment: CDR1 MNHEY and CDR2 SMNVEV (reference sequence). Whole-study results and caveats: In the analysis, a 13 V-J model separated ophthalmopathy from stable hyperthyroidism. Ophthalmopathy onset followed model prediction by a median around six months.

The J gene is TRBJ1-2, the V gene TRBV27, with D perhaps TRBD1 (6 bases). Sequencing was performed on blood. The sequence derives from a middle-aged man with Graves' ophthalmopathy. The CDR3 DNA reads as TGTGCCAGCAGTTGGGGGGCAACCAACTATGGCTACACCTTC. Residues: CASSWGATNYGYTF.